This TCR beta chain was recovered during a study of early T cells in non-severe SARS-CoV-2 infection (dated by TCRdb to the early 2020s). For the study in its entirety: Because TCR sequencing was done on bulk RNA from unsorted whole blood, the alpha and beta chains could not be paired.

Libraries came from 5' RACE. Reads for this sample came from a NextSeq 500. The TCR library protocol attached unique molecular identifiers to individual cDNA molecules to correct for sequencing error and PCR bias. Both TCR alpha and beta chains were sequenced, and tight co-correlation was observed between alpha and beta sequence abundances in each sample. The study's own analysis went as follows. Decombinator V4 was used to annotate TCR sequences for V gene, J gene and CDR3. TCRs were defined as expanded if a significant change between any two time points was detected under a Poisson model with p below 0.0001. Abundances of TCRs were expressed as counts per million after normalisation to the total number of TCRs sequenced in each sample. TRAV1-2 paired with TRAJ12, TRAJ20 or TRAJ33 defined MAIT TCRs, while TRAV10 paired with TRAJ18 defined iNKT TCRs. VDJdb, accessed on 1 November 2021, was searched for TCRs annotated for CMV, EBV and SARS-CoV-2, and TCRs annotated for more than one antigen were excluded. Through fastp at Q25 and MiXCR, TCRdb rebuilt clones from the public reads, retaining in-frame beta chains. Every entry covers one CDR3 protein and lists the most common genes and DNA from its rows. TCRdb, not the original authors, processed these V and J calls. This sample gives approximately 83,000 distinct CDR3 sequences in total; around 15% of them show up just once. The top ten constitute approximately 11% of the sample.

The study was a case-control design nested within a healthcare worker cohort in London, UK, with weekly nasopharyngeal swab PCR tests and blood sampling. Healthcare workers were recruited during the week of the UK lockdown, between 23 and 31 March 2020, and followed weekly for up to roughly 15 weeks. The cysteine opens and the phenylalanine closes a CDR3 of 14 amino acids. Of all the DNA, just the CDR3 is kept, 42 bases in frame from base 1. At the junction V is shortened by 5 bases and J by 7 bases, with 15 bases in between. The germline V gene provides CDR1 SNHLY and CDR2 FYNNEI. A word on this clonotype: Its target antigen remains unknown. Base quality data are lacking; no much larger clone is found one base away.

The investigation overall reported the following: Matching against VDJdb was skewed toward anti-spike CD8 responses, likely underestimated virus-specific expansions, and missed private and CD4 specificities.

The specimen was whole blood. The chain is encoded by TRBV2 joined to TRBJ2-1; the D match is possibly TRBD1 or TRBD2, with 5 bases aligned in each. This sequence was found in an adult who was a healthcare worker with PCR-confirmed SARS-CoV-2 infection or an uninfected control (not recorded which). The nucleotide sequence reads as follows: TGTGCCAGCAGTAGTAGGGGACCGGCAAATGAGCAGTTCTTC. This gives the protein CASSSRGPANEQFF.